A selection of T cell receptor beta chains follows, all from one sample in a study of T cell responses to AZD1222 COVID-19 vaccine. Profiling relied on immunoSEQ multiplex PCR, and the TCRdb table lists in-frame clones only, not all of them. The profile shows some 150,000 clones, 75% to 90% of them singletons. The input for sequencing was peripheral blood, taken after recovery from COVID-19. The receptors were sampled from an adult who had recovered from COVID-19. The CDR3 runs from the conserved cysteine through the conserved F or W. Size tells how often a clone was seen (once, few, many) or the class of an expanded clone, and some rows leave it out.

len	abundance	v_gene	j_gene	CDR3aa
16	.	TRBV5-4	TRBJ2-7	CASSRGGSGRDYEQYF
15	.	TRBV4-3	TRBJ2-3	CASRARSGFGDTQYF
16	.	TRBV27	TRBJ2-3	CASSPLLAGGTDTQYF
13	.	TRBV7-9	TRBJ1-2	CASSPWDNYGYTF
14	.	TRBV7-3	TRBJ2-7	CASSLKGSSYEQYF
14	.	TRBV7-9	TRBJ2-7	CASSRRDRHREQYF
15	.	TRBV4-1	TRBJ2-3	CASSQEAGRVDTQYF
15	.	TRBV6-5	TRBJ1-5	CASTRIRPSNQPQHF
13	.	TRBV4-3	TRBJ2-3	CASSQGAGSPQYF
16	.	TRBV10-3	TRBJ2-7	CAISPRRTGDSYEQYF
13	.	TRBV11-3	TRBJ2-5	CASSLGHQETQYF
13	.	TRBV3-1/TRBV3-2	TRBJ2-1	CASSRDPNNEQFF
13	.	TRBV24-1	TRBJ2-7	CATSDRVSYEQYF
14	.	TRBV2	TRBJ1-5	CASSVEGGNQPQHF
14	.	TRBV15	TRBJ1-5	CATSRRGSNQPQHF
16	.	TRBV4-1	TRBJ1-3	CASSHNLGASGNTIYF
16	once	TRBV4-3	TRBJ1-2	CASSQEIGGTDYGYTF
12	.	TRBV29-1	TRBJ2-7	CSVSWGAYEQYF
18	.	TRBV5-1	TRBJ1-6	CASSLSPGQTDSNSPLHF
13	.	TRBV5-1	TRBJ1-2	CASTETGGLGYTF
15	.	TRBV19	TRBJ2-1	CASSIRTSGVNEQFF
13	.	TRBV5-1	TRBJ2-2	CASSLYSTGELFF
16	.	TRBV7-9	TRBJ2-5	CASSPKGLAARETQYF
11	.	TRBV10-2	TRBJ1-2	CASSDLGGYTF
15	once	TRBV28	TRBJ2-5	CASSLGSGYQETQYF
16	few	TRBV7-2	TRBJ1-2	CASSPQGGGMRYGYTF
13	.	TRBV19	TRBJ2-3	CASSTPDRDTQYF
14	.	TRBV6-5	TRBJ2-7	CASSYSRGPYEQYF
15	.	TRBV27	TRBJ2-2	CASPGLEKTSGELFF
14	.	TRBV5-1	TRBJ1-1	CASSLQGQNSEAFF
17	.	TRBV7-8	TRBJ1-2	CASSPGMIGAQGYGYTF
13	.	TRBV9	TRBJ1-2	CASTLAGGYGYTF
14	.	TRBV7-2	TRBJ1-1	CASSLGGRSTEAFF
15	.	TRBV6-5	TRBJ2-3	CASTAGTGETDTQYF
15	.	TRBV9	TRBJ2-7	CASSGPGQGTYEQYF
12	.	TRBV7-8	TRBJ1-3	CASSLIGNTIYF
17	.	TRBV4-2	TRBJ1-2	CASSQVFSGRENYGYTF
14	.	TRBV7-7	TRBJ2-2	CASSADRNTGELFF
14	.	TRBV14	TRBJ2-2	CASSQNGDTGELFF
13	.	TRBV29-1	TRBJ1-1	CSVVPDRLRVAFF
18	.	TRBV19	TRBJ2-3	CASSPTPSLAGAADTQYF
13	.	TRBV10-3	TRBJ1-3	CAISTNSGNTIYF
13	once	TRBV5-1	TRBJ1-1	CASSLELGTEAFF
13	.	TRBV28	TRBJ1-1	CASRQGRNTEAFF
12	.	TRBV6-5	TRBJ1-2	CASIKSPYGYTF
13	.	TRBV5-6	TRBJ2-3	CASSPIATDTQYF
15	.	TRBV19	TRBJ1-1	CAISSRSMEFTEAFF
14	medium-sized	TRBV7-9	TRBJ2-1	CASSFGLAGNEQFF